This T cell receptor (beta chain) is drawn from a study of control samples from healthy donors and cancer patients (dated by TCRdb to the early 2020s). Libraries were made using the immunoSEQ multiplex PCR assay. Here the immuneACCESS table is served through TCRdb, limited to in-frame sequences with V and J called. Missing clones are a known gap in these copies; in checked studies unresolved V genes cover under half, and the rest lacks a known reason. This sample has over 100,000 clones in its table, and more than 90% of those were observed once. The biggest ten clones account for less than 7% of the sample. As to this clone: Its binding antigen is unknown. There are no base qualities to consult, and no much larger clone falls within one base.

Taken from cysteine to phenylalanine, the CDR3 has 17 residues. The only DNA kept is the CDR3, 51 bases in frame from the first base. The germline V end is reduced by 4 bases and the J end by 2 bases; junction bases left unmatched: 11. CDR1 and CDR2 were assigned from the germline V gene (reference sequence) as LNHDA and SQIVND. Recombination connected TRBV19 to TRBJ1-5, with 7 bases matching TRBD1. This clonotype was sampled from a man aged 18-30 years in good health. The sequencing sample was made of blood. The CDR3 reads CASSKITGARGNQPQHF. The DNA is TGTGCCAGTAGTAAGATAACAGGGGCGCGGGGCAATCAGCCCCAGCATTTT. Reference TRBV19 and TRBJ1-5 proteins supply the regions before and after the CDR3; the full variable domain is: DGGITQSPKYLFRKEGQNVTLSCEQNLNHDAMYWYRQDPGQGLRLIYYSQIVNDFQKGDIAEGYSVSREKKESFPLTVTSAQKNPTAFYLCASSKITGARGNQPQHFGDGTRLSIL.